The 23 T cell receptor beta chains presented below share a single source sample, sequenced in a study of cytomegalovirus exposure and HLA in healthy donors. Method: immunoSEQ multiplex PCR; TCRdb's copy keeps in-frame clones and lacks some. The sample lists 150,000 to 250,000 clones, roughly 88% occurring once. The sequencing sample was made of PBMCs. These receptors originate from a woman in her 30s in good health and CMV-seropositive.

The CDR3 region has the DNA TGCGCCAGCAGTATCGGACTAGCGGGAACAGATACGCAGTATTTT. As protein: CASSIGLAGTDTQYF. The J gene is TRBJ2-3, the V gene TRBV5-1; TRBD2 agrees at 12 bases. There are 15 residues in the CDR3. Unmatched junction bases numbered 4, after V lost 5 bases and J lost 3 bases. In germline, CDR1 is SGHRS, CDR2 YFSETQ. Based on the CDR3 plus reference TRBV5-1 and TRBJ2-3, the full variable domain is KAGVTQTPRYLIKTRGQQVTLSCSPISGHRSVSWYQQTPGQGLQFLFEYFSETQRNKGNFPGRFSGRQFSNSRSEMNVSTLELGDSALYLCASSIGLAGTDTQYFGPGTRLTVL.

The CDR3 nucleotides are TGTGCCAGCAGTTGGGACAGCTACACCTACGAGCAGTACTTC. Its translation: CASSWDSYTYEQYF. V usage is TRBV28 and J usage is TRBJ2-7, with 7 bases lining up with TRBD1. The CDR3 is made up of 14 amino acids. Unmatched junction bases numbered 5, after V lost 4 bases and J lost 2 bases. Germline-derived CDR1 and CDR2 are MDHEN and SYDVKM.

This chain links TRBV30 with TRBJ2-6, with 7 positions matching TRBD1. This CDR3 has 17 residues. Losses at the gene ends were 4 bases for V and 0 bases for J; bases not matched to a gene: 9. Germline V CDR1 and CDR2: GTSNPN, SVGIG (reference sequence). The CDR3 bases are TGTGCCTGGAACACAGGGGTCCTAAACTCTGGGGCCAACGTCCTGACTTTC. It is translated as CAWNTGVLNSGANVLTF. Together with reference TRBV30 and TRBJ2-6, the CDR3 gives the full variable domain: SQTIHQWPATLVQPVGSPLSLECTVEGTSNPNLYWYRQAAGRGLQLLFYSVGIGQISSEVPQNLSASRPQDRQFILSSKKLLLSDSGFYLCAWNTGVLNSGANVLTFGAGSRLTVL.

The rearrangement joins TRBV28 to TRBJ2-7; tentative D call: TRBD2 (7 bases). This CDR3 has 15 amino acids. CDR1 MDHEN and CDR2 SYDVKM come from the germline V gene. The V end was cut by 8 bases, the J end by 0 bases, with 17 bases between. The CDR3 here is CASLPEGEGSYEQYF. CDR3 sequence (DNA): TGTGCCAGCCTTCCGGAGGGGGAGGGCTCCTACGAGCAGTACTTC. Variable domain in full (rest from reference TRBV28 and TRBJ2-7): DVKVTQSSRYLVKRTGEKVFLECVQDMDHENMFWYRQDPGLGLRLIYFSYDVKMKEKGDIPEGYSVSREKKERFSLILESASTNQTSMYLCASLPEGEGSYEQYFGPGTRLTVT.

The chain combines TRBV2 with TRBJ1-4, with D unclear. The V end was cut by 6 bases, the J end by 7 bases, with 18 bases between. Germline V gene data show CDR1 as SNHLY and CDR2 as FYNNEI. CDR3 length: 15 amino acids. The chain's CDR3 is CASSRLEGLGEKLFF. The CDR3 coding sequence is TGTGCCAGCAGCCGGCTGGAGGGTTTGGGTGAAAAACTGTTTTTT.

This chain connects TRBV6-6 to TRBJ2-1; D possibly corresponds to TRBD1 (6 bases). Trimming removed 8 bases from V and 1 base from J, with 9 bases in between. The germline CDR1 and CDR2 sequences are MNHNY and SVGAGI (reference sequence). The CDR3 covers 13 residues. CDR3 region: CASSQGSYNEQFF. The CDR3 nucleotides read TGTGCCAGCTCGCAGGGGTCCTACAATGAGCAGTTCTTC.

The V call is TRBV6-1, the J call TRBJ1-5, with TRBD1 matching over 8 bases. The CDR3 loop spans 14 amino acids. V lost 6 bases and J lost 10; bases outside the gene matches: 11. Germline lookup yields CDR1 MNHNS and CDR2 SASEGT. CDR3 nucleotides: TGTGCCAGCAGCGGTGGACAGGGAGGTCTCCCCCAGCATTTT. Translating it yields CASSGGQGGLPQHF.

The CDR3 loop reads CATSRDRGNEQFF. The CDR3 DNA follows: TGTGCCACCAGCAGGGATAGGGGGAATGAGCAGTTCTTC. The rearrangement uses TRBV15 and TRBJ2-1; tentatively, D is TRBD1 (6 bases). The CDR3 totals 13 residues. The V end was cut by 3 bases, the J end by 7 bases, with 10 bases between. The germline gives CDR1 LNHNV, CDR2 YYDKDF (reference sequence).

The chain has TRBV10-1 and TRBJ2-1, with 11 bases matching TRBD2. J gave up 9 bases and V 6 bases, and 10 bases lay outside the gene matches. Germline V gene data show CDR1 as WNHNN and CDR2 as SYGVQD (reference sequence). The CDR3 is 15 residues long. In DNA form, the CDR3 reads TGCGCCAGCAGCGAACTAGCGGGAGCCGGGAGTGAGCAGTTCTTC. It translates to CASSELAGAGSEQFF.

This clone appeared once. The chain has TRBV29-1 and TRBJ2-2; possible D gene TRBD2, 6 bases. Germline V gene data show CDR1 as SQVTM and CDR2 as ANQGSEA. Trimming removed 4 bases at V and 2 bases at J, with 11 bases between. The CDR3 loop spans 14 amino acids. CDR3 region: CSVGPGRNTGELFF. The CDR3 bases are TGCAGCGTTGGACCCGGGAGAAACACCGGGGAGCTGTTTTTT.

This sequence joins TRBV19 and TRBJ2-5; 8 nucleotides line up with TRBD1. Looked up from germline, CDR1 is LNHDA and CDR2 is SQIVND (reference sequence). The CDR3 runs to 15 residues. Trimming at V came to 5 bases and at J to 2 bases, leaving 7 bases not matched to a gene. CDR3 bases: TGTGCCAGTAGTGGCTGGACAGGGCATCAAGAGACCCAGTACTTC. This sequence encodes CASSGWTGHQETQYF.

V and J are TRBV29-1 and TRBJ1-1, with 7 bases that match TRBD1. The CDR3 is 12 amino acids. Germline CDR1 reads SQVTM; CDR2 reads ANQGSEA. J was trimmed by 8 bases and V by 4 bases; bases with no gene match: 7. In DNA, the CDR3 is TGCAGCGTTGGAGGGGGCCTTAGAGAAGCTTTCTTT. Translated, it gives CSVGGGLREAFF.

The count of this clone is one. V usage is TRBV30 and J usage is TRBJ2-7; 8 bases match TRBD2. Germline CDR1 reads GTSNPN; CDR2 reads SVGIG (reference sequence). V lost 5 bases to trimming and J lost 5 bases; unmatched junction nucleotides: 8. The CDR3 spans 13 residues. The CDR3 region is CAWGSTSENEQYF. The CDR3 nucleotides are TGTGCCTGGGGTTCGACTAGCGAAAACGAGCAGTACTTC.

As for this clone: This sample also contains other DNA sequences that code for the same CDR3. This chain connects TRBV5-1 to TRBJ2-3, with D possibly TRBD2 on 6 matching bases. V gave up 0 bases and J gave up 5 bases, with 7 bases separating them. CDR3 length: 13 residues. Per germline, CDR1 SGHRS and CDR2 YFSETQ. CDR3 protein: CASSLAGEDTQYF. The CDR3 region has the DNA TGCGCCAGCAGCTTGGCGGGAGAAGATACGCAGTATTTT.

The CDR3 region is CASSPGLAVYYNEQFF. CDR3 sequence (DNA): TGTGCCAGTAGTCCGGGACTAGCAGTTTACTACAATGAGCAGTTCTTC. V is TRBV19 and J is TRBJ2-1, with 9 nucleotides matching TRBD2. Unmatched junction bases numbered 8, after V lost 5 bases and J lost 3 bases. Germline V gene sequence: CDR1 LNHDA, CDR2 SQIVND (reference sequence). CDR3 length equals 16 residues.

The chain combines TRBV27 with TRBJ2-5; maybe TRBD2 (8 bases). The germline gives CDR1 MNHEY, CDR2 SMNVEV (reference sequence). The CDR3 has 14 residues. The V end was cut by 5 bases, the J end by 5 bases, with 15 bases between. CDR3 amino acids: CASSKGQRGETQYF. Written as DNA, the CDR3 is TGTGCCAGCAGTAAGGGACAGCGGGGGGAGACCCAGTACTTC.

This chain links TRBV27 with TRBJ2-7; TRBD1 aligns across 11 bases. The CDR3 runs 16 residues. Germline CDR1 is MNHEY and CDR2 is SMNVEV (reference sequence). V trimming: 6 bases; J trimming: 4 bases; junction bases outside the gene matches: 11. The CDR3 DNA is TGTGCCAGCAGGGGACAGGGGGAGACATTTACTTACGAGCAGTACTTC. It yields the protein CASRGQGETFTYEQYF.

This clone was seen a handful of times. V is TRBV4-2 and J is TRBJ2-2, with D unresolved. The CDR3 is made up of 15 amino acids. CDR1 is LGHNA and CDR2 is YNFKEQ in the germline V gene. V was clipped by 1 base and J by 4 bases, with 10 bases between them. The CDR3 is CASSQGLWATGELFF. CDR3 sequence (DNA): TGTGCCAGCAGCCAAGGATTATGGGCCACCGGGGAGCTGTTTTTT.

The V gene is TRBV15, the J gene TRBJ2-7, with 7 bases lining up with TRBD2. V lost 1 base and J lost 5; bases outside the gene matches: 8. Looked up from germline, CDR1 is LNHNV and CDR2 is YYDKDF (reference sequence). The CDR3 length is 15 residues. CDR3 region: CATSRGGGGPHEQYF. The CDR3, as DNA: TGTGCCACCAGCAGAGGCGGGGGAGGGCCCCACGAGCAGTACTTC.

The V call is TRBV2, the J call TRBJ2-3; D gene unclear. The CDR3 has 14 residues. V lost 7 bases and J lost 0, with 11 bases in between. Germline-derived CDR1 and CDR2 are SNHLY and FYNNEI. The CDR3 DNA sequence: TGTGCCAGCAAAACGGGTAGGAGCACAGATACGCAGTATTTT. It codes for CASKTGRSTDTQYF.

The chain employs TRBV30 and TRBJ1-2; possible D gene TRBD1, 5 bases. The CDR3 covers 16 residues. V dropped 4 bases and J dropped 1 base, with 19 bases sitting between them. The germline CDR1 and CDR2 sequences are GTSNPN and SVGIG (reference sequence). The CDR3 here is CAWKSGPTTVNYGYTF. CDR3 DNA sequence: TGTGCCTGGAAATCCGGACCTACGACAGTTAACTATGGCTACACCTTC.

The V and J genes are TRBV19 and TRBJ2-7; 7 bases align to TRBD2. The CDR3 has 15 residues. V shed 1 base, J shed 2 bases, and the junction held 5 bases outside the gene matches. Germline values: CDR1 LNHDA, CDR2 SQIVND (reference sequence). CDR3: CASSIVPSGTYEQYF. The CDR3 DNA reads TGTGCCAGTAGTATAGTGCCTAGCGGTACCTACGAGCAGTACTTC.

This chain links TRBV25-1 with TRBJ2-7; D may be TRBD1 (8 bases). From germline, CDR1 is MGHDK and CDR2 SYGVNS. The CDR3 covers 17 residues. Trimming cost V 2 bases and J 4 bases, with 21 bases left between them. CDR3 sequence reads: CASSEGRGRSGGYEQYF. As DNA, the CDR3 is TGTGCCAGCAGTGAAGGCAGGGGGCGGTCGGGGGGTTACGAGCAGTACTTC.